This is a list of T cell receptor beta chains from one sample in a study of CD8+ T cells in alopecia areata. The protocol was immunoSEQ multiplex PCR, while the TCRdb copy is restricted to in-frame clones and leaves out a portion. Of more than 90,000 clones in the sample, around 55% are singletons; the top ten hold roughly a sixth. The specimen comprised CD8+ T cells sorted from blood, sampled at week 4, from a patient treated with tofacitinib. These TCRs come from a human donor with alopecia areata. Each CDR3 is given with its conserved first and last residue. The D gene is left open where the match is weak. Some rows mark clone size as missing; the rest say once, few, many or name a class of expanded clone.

DNA: TGTGCCAGCAGCGTAGTCCCGGAGGGACAGGAGACCCAGTACTTC; CDR3: CASSVVPEGQETQYF; J: TRBJ2-5; size: few; V: TRBV9; D: -
DNA: TGTGCCAGCAGCTTAGCGCAGCGGGAAACAGATACGCAGTATTTT; CDR3: CASSLAQRETDTQYF; J: TRBJ2-3; size: -; V: TRBV7-2; D: TRBD2
DNA: TGCGCCAGCAGCCAAGCCGCCCAGGGACACACTGAAGCTTTCTTT; CDR3: CASSQAAQGHTEAFF; J: TRBJ1-1; size: -; V: TRBV4-1; D: -
DNA: TGCAGCGTTGGGCAGGGGGCACGCACCGGGGAGCTGTTTTTT; CDR3: CSVGQGARTGELFF; J: TRBJ2-2; size: -; V: TRBV29-1; D: TRBD1
DNA: TGTGCCAGCAGTTCAGACAGCCTTGAAGCTTTCTTT; CDR3: CASSSDSLEAFF; J: TRBJ1-1; size: -; V: TRBV6-5; D: -
DNA: TGTGCCAGCAGCTTAGGGCTCGGGAGTAGAAATGAGCAGTTCTTC; CDR3: CASSLGLGSRNEQFF; J: TRBJ2-1; size: once; V: TRBV7-6; D: -
DNA: TGCAGCGTTAGAGACAGGGTTCGATACAATGAGCAGTTCTTC; CDR3: CSVRDRVRYNEQFF; J: TRBJ2-1; size: -; V: TRBV29-1; D: TRBD1
DNA: TGTGCCAGCAGCTCGGGACTAGGAGTGGCAGATACGCAGTATTTT; CDR3: CASSSGLGVADTQYF; J: TRBJ2-3; size: -; V: TRBV5-6; D: TRBD2
DNA: TGCGCCAGCAGTTCGCAATATGGCTACACCTTC; CDR3: CASSSQYGYTF; J: TRBJ1-2; size: -; V: TRBV5-1; D: -
DNA: TGTGCCAGTAGTACCTCCCGGGGCGGGTACGAGCAGTACTTC; CDR3: CASSTSRGGYEQYF; J: TRBJ2-7; size: -; V: TRBV19; D: -
DNA: TGTGCCAGCAGTCAGGGACAGTCACTCTCCTACGAGCAGTACTTC; CDR3: CASSQGQSLSYEQYF; J: TRBJ2-7; size: -; V: TRBV6-6; D: TRBD1
DNA: TGTGCCAGCAGTTACTCGATTGCAGGGGTCAGCAATGAGCAGTTCTTC; CDR3: CASSYSIAGVSNEQFF; J: TRBJ2-1; size: few; V: TRBV6-5; D: -
DNA: TGTGCCAGCAGTCCCAGCGGAGACTACGAGCAGTACTTC; CDR3: CASSPSGDYEQYF; J: TRBJ2-7; size: -; V: TRBV6-4; D: -
DNA: TGTGCCAGCAGTTTAACCGGGGGCCATGGCTACACCTTC; CDR3: CASSLTGGHGYTF; J: TRBJ1-2; size: -; V: TRBV27; D: -
DNA: TGCGCCAGCAGCTGGGGGGCGATGAACACTGAAGCTTTCTTT; CDR3: CASSWGAMNTEAFF; J: TRBJ1-1; size: -; V: TRBV5-1; D: -
DNA: TGTGCCATCAGCGAACCGGGACATCACGCCGGGGAGCTGTTTTTT; CDR3: CAISEPGHHAGELFF; J: TRBJ2-2; size: -; V: TRBV10-3; D: -
DNA: TGCGCCAGCAGCCTTATGCCCGGGACAGGGGTGAACACCGGGGAGCTGTTTTTT; CDR3: CASSLMPGTGVNTGELFF; J: TRBJ2-2; size: -; V: TRBV4-1; D: TRBD1
DNA: TGCGCCAGCAGCCAGGAGAGGGGGGCGGGTGAGCAGTTCTTC; CDR3: CASSQERGAGEQFF; J: TRBJ2-1; size: few; V: TRBV4-1; D: -
DNA: TGTGCCAGCAGTTTACTGGGTGGAGATACGCAGTATTTT; CDR3: CASSLLGGDTQYF; J: TRBJ2-3; size: -; V: TRBV27; D: -
DNA: TGTGCCAGCCGAGACTCCGGGGCCGGAGAGACCCAGTACTTC; CDR3: CASRDSGAGETQYF; J: TRBJ2-5; size: few; V: TRBV28; D: -
DNA: TGCAGCGTTGACTTTACTTCAGGGACCGGGGAGCTGTTTTTT; CDR3: CSVDFTSGTGELFF; J: TRBJ2-2; size: -; V: TRBV29-1; D: -
DNA: TGTGCCAGCAGCCCAACAGGGGTGAATCAGCCCCAGCATTTT; CDR3: CASSPTGVNQPQHF; J: TRBJ1-5; size: many; V: TRBV14; D: TRBD1
DNA: TGTGCCAGCAGCGTAGACTGGGGTCCGCAAGAGACCCAGTACTTC; CDR3: CASSVDWGPQETQYF; J: TRBJ2-5; size: -; V: TRBV9; D: -
DNA: TGCAGCGTCGAACCCGAAGCTTTCTTT; CDR3: CSVEPEAFF; J: TRBJ1-1; size: few; V: TRBV29-1; D: -
DNA: TGCGCCAGCAGCCAAGATCGTACCGCCGACGAGCAGTACTTC; CDR3: CASSQDRTADEQYF; J: TRBJ2-7; size: few; V: TRBV4-3; D: -
DNA: TGTGCCTGGGCAGGGTTAAGTGAGCAGTTCTTC; CDR3: CAWAGLSEQFF; J: TRBJ2-1; size: -; V: TRBV30; D: -
DNA: TGTGCCAGCAGTCAGGGACGTAATCCAGGGCAGTTCTTC; CDR3: CASSQGRNPGQFF; J: TRBJ2-1; size: -; V: TRBV27; D: -
DNA: TGTGCCAGCAGTTTAGGGGAGAACACTGAAGCTTTCTTT; CDR3: CASSLGENTEAFF; J: TRBJ1-1; size: -; V: TRBV27; D: -
DNA: TGTGCCAGCAGTGATTCCTACAGTGCTTTCTATGGCTACACCTTC; CDR3: CASSDSYSAFYGYTF; J: TRBJ1-2; size: -; V: TRBV25-1; D: -
DNA: TGTGCCAGCACCACTAGCGGGAGTGGCGATGAGCAGTTCTTC; CDR3: CASTTSGSGDEQFF; J: TRBJ2-1; size: -; V: TRBV9; D: TRBD2
DNA: TGTGCCAGCAGCGAGGGTGGGTCGGAAGCTTTCTTT; CDR3: CASSEGGSEAFF; J: TRBJ1-1; size: -; V: TRBV9; D: -
DNA: TGTGCCAGCAGCTTAGGGGCCACGAACACTGAAGCTTTCTTT; CDR3: CASSLGATNTEAFF; J: TRBJ1-1; size: -; V: TRBV7-9; D: -